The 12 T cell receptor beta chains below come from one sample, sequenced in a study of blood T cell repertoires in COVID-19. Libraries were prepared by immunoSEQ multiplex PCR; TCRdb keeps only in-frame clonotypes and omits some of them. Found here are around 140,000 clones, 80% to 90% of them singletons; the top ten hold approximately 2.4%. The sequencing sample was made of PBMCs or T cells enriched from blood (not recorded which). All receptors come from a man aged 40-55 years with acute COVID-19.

This CDR3 reads CASSLTGGQTNEKLFF. In DNA form, the CDR3 reads TGCGCCAGCAGCTTAACAGGGGGCCAAACTAATGAAAAACTGTTTTTT. V usage is TRBV5-1 and J usage is TRBJ1-4; 9 nucleotides agree with TRBD1. CDR1 and CDR2 from the germline V gene are SGHRS and YFSETQ. The CDR3 is made up of 16 amino acids. J was trimmed by 1 base and V by 2 bases; bases with no gene match: 3.

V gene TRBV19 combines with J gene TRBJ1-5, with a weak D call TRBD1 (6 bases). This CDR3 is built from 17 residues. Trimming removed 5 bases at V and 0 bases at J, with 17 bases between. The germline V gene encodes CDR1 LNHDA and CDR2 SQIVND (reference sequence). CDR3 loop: CASSWQGRMYSNQPQHF. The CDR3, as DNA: TGTGCCAGTAGTTGGCAGGGGCGGATGTATAGCAATCAGCCCCAGCATTTT. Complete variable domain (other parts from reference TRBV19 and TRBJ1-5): DGGITQSPKYLFRKEGQNVTLSCEQNLNHDAMYWYRQDPGQGLRLIYYSQIVNDFQKGDIAEGYSVSREKKESFPLTVTSAQKNPTAFYLCASSWQGRMYSNQPQHFGDGTRLSIL.

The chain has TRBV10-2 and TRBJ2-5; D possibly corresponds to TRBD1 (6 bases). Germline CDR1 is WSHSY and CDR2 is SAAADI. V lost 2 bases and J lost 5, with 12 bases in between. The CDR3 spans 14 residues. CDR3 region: CASSEATGWETQYF. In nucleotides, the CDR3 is TGCGCCAGCAGTGAGGCGACAGGTTGGGAGACCCAGTACTTC.

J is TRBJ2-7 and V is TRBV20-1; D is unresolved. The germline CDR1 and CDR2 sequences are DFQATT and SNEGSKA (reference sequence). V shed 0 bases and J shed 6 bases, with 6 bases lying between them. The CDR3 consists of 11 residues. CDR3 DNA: TGCAGTGCTAGAGATGTGGCCGAGCAGTACTTC. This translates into CSARDVAEQYF.

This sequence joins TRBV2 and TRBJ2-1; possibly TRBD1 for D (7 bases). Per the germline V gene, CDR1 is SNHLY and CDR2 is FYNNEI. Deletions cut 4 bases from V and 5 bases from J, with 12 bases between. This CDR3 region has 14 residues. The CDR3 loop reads CASSGQGGHNEQFF. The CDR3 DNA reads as TGTGCCAGCAGTGGCCAGGGGGGCCACAATGAGCAGTTCTTC.

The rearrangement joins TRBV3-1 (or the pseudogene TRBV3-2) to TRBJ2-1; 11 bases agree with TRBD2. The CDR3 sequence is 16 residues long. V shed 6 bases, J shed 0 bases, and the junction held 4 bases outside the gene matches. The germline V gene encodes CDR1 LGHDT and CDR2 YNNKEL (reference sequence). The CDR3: CASRGGLAVSYNEQFF. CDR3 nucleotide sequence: TGTGCCAGCAGGGGGGGACTAGCGGTCTCCTACAATGAGCAGTTCTTC.

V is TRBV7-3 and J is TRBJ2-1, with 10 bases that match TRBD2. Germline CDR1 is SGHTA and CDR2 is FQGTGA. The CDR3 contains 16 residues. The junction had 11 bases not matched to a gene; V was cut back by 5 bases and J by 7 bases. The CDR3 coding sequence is TGTGCCAGCAGCCCGTCGGCTAGCGGGAGTGGGAATGAGCAGTTCTTC. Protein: CASSPSASGSGNEQFF.

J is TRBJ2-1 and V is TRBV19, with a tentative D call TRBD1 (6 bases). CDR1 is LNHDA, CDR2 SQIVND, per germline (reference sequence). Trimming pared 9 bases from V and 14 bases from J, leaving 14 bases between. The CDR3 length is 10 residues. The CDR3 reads CASGQSGEFF. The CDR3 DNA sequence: TGTGCCAGCGGACAGTCGGGCGAGTTCTTC. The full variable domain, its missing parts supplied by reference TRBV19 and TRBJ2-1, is DGGITQSPKYLFRKEGQNVTLSCEQNLNHDAMYWYRQDPGQGLRLIYYSQIVNDFQKGDIAEGYSVSREKKESFPLTVTSAQKNPTAFYLCASGQSGEFFGPGTRLTVL.

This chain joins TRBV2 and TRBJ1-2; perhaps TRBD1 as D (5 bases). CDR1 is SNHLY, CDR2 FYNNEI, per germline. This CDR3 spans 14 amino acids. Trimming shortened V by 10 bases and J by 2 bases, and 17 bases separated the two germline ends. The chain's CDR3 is CAIGGGRNNYGYTF. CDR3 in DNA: TGTGCCATCGGGGGGGGTCGGAACAACTATGGCTACACCTTC.

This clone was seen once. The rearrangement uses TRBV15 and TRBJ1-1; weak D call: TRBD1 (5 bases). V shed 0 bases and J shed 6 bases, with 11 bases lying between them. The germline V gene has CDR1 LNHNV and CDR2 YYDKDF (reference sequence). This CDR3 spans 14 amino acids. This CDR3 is CATSRDDWGAEAFF. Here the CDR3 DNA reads TGTGCCACCAGCAGAGATGATTGGGGGGCTGAAGCTTTCTTT. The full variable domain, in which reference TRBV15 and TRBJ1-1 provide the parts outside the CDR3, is DAMVIQNPRYQVTQFGKPVTLSCSQTLNHNVMYWYQQKSSQAPKLLFHYYDKDFNNEADTPDNFQSRRPNTSFCFLDIRSPGLGDTAMYLCATSRDDWGAEAFFGQGTRLTVV.

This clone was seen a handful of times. CDR3 nucleotides: TGTGCCACCAGCAGGAACTCCGAGGGAAACGAGCAGTACTTC. It is translated as CATSRNSEGNEQYF. The rearrangement links TRBV15 to TRBJ2-7; a possible D gene is TRBD2 (5 bases). The CDR3 consists of 14 residues. V dropped 3 bases and J dropped 5 bases, with 14 bases sitting between them. Germline V lookup: CDR1 LNHNV, CDR2 YYDKDF (reference sequence).

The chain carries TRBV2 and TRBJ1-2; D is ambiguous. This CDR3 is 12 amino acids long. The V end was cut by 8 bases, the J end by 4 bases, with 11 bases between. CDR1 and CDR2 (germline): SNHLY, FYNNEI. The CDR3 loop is CASEREGYGYTF. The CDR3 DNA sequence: TGTGCCAGCGAAAGAGAGGGCTATGGCTACACCTTC.